Presented here are 12 T cell receptor beta chains from one specimen sequenced in a study of shared clonotypes between healthy human individuals. Clones were read by immunoSEQ multiplex PCR, and TCRdb kept only the in-frame ones, dropping some. The sample includes approximately 1,500,000 clones, 96% of them seen just once. Sequenced sample: naive CD4+ T cells sorted from blood. The subset here: CD45RA+ positively selected. These receptor sequences come from a young man in good health.

This clone turned up a few times. The chain is built from TRBV11-2 and TRBJ2-3, with D possibly TRBD1 on 6 matching bases. Deletions cut 6 bases from V and 5 bases from J, with 24 bases between. Germline CDR1 reads SGHAT; CDR2 reads FQNNGV. CDR3 length: 17 amino acids. CDR3 DNA sequence: TGTGCCAGCAGTCTTGGTGGGGTCAGGGGTTTTGGAGATACGCAGTATTTT. Residues: CASSLGGVRGFGDTQYF.

This clone was seen only once. This sequence joins TRBV28 and TRBJ1-1; D is perhaps TRBD1 (6 bases). V gave up 5 bases and J gave up 8 bases, with 9 bases separating them. Germline CDR1 is MDHEN and CDR2 is SYDVKM. This CDR3 contains 11 residues. CDR3 in amino acids: CASSDDREAFF. In nucleotides, the CDR3 is TGTGCCAGCAGTGACGACAGGGAAGCTTTCTTT. The entire variable domain, with the rest obtained from reference TRBV28 and TRBJ1-1, is as follows: DVKVTQSSRYLVKRTGEKVFLECVQDMDHENMFWYRQDPGLGLRLIYFSYDVKMKEKGDIPEGYSVSREKKERFSLILESASTNQTSMYLCASSDDREAFFGQGTRLTVV.

The chain recombines TRBV2 with TRBJ1-5; D remains unclear. Germline V CDR1 and CDR2: SNHLY, FYNNEI. V lost 3 bases and J 4 bases, leaving 13 bases between the germline ends. This CDR3 comprises 15 residues. The CDR3 protein is CASSDAGIQNQPQHF. In nucleotides, the CDR3 is TGTGCCAGCAGTGACGCCGGGATCCAGAATCAGCCCCAGCATTTT.

The V call is TRBV7-6, the J call TRBJ1-1, with unresolved D. This CDR3 has 14 amino acids. Per germline, CDR1 SGHVS and CDR2 FNYEAQ. Trimming left V 0 bases short and J 4 bases short, with 9 bases between. CDR3 sequence reads: CASSLAVGGTEAFF. CDR3 sequence (DNA): TGTGCCAGCAGCTTAGCAGTTGGTGGCACTGAAGCTTTCTTT. Together with reference TRBV7-6 and TRBJ1-1, the CDR3 gives the full variable domain: GAGVSQSPRYKVTKRGQDVALRCDPISGHVSLYWYRQALGQGPEFLTYFNYEAQQDKSGLPNDRFSAERPEGSISTLTIQRTEQRDSAMYRCASSLAVGGTEAFFGQGTRLTVV.

This clone appeared a single time. V usage is TRBV5-6 and J usage is TRBJ2-1, with 12 bases that match TRBD2. Germline V gene sequence: CDR1 SGHDT, CDR2 YYEEEE. The CDR3 runs to 15 residues. Trimming cost V 4 bases and J 9 bases; bases outside gene matches: 8. The CDR3 DNA sequence: TGTGCCAGCAGCCCCACTCTAGCGGGAGGGTCTGAGCAGTTCTTC. It translates to CASSPTLAGGSEQFF.

As to this clone: The sample holds other DNA sequences that translate to the same CDR3. V usage is TRBV18 and J usage is TRBJ2-5; D may be TRBD1 or TRBD2 (5 bases each). Germline V lookup: CDR1 KGHSH, CDR2 LQKENI. V was pared by 0 bases and J by 3 bases, with 5 bases between. The CDR3 length is 13 residues. The CDR3 spells CASSPPGEETQYF. The CDR3 nucleotides are TGTGCCAGCTCACCACCGGGGGAAGAGACCCAGTACTTC.

This clone was counted once. The chain links TRBV7-2 to TRBJ1-1; the D gene is possibly TRBD1 (5 bases). The CDR3 has 17 amino acids. Between the trimmed V and J ends, which lost 2 bases and 5 bases, there was a span of 21 bases. CDR1 is SGHTA, CDR2 FQGNSA, per germline. Here the CDR3 reads CASSLLWPGPRTTEAFF. The CDR3 DNA follows: TGTGCCAGCAGCTTACTTTGGCCGGGACCCAGGACTACTGAAGCTTTCTTT. Filled out from reference TRBV7-2 and TRBJ1-1, the complete variable domain reads GAGVSQSPSNKVTEKGKDVELRCDPISGHTALYWYRQSLGQGLEFLIYFQGNSAPDKSGLPSDRFSAERTGGSVSTLTIQRTQQEDSAVYLCASSLLWPGPRTTEAFFGQGTRLTVV.

The chain joins TRBV10-3 to TRBJ2-7; 10 bases are a match to TRBD1. V lost 8 bases and J lost 2; bases outside the gene matches: 15. This CDR3 contains 17 residues. In germline, CDR1 is ENHRY, CDR2 SYGVKD. The CDR3: CAILRDRGQGGPYEQYF. DNA for the CDR3: TGTGCCATCCTGAGGGACAGGGGACAAGGAGGCCCCTACGAGCAGTACTTC.

The V gene is TRBV18, the J gene TRBJ1-1; no reliable D call. V gave up 5 bases and J gave up 2 bases, with 9 bases separating them. Germline-derived CDR1 and CDR2 are KGHSH and LQKENI. The CDR3 sequence is 13 residues long. The CDR3 bases are TGTGCCAGCTCATACAAGGCCAACACTGAAGCTTTCTTT. Translating it yields CASSYKANTEAFF. The full variable domain, rest sourced from reference TRBV18 and TRBJ1-1, is NAGVMQNPRHLVRRRGQEARLRCSPMKGHSHVYWYRQLPEEGLKFMVYLQKENIIDESGMPKERFSAEFPKEGPSILRIQQVVRGDSAAYFCASSYKANTEAFFGQGTRLTVV.

V gene TRBV28 combines with J gene TRBJ2-7; possibly TRBD2 for D (5 bases). CDR1 is MDHEN, CDR2 SYDVKM, per germline. V shed 7 bases and J shed 3 bases, with 19 bases lying between them. The CDR3 has 15 amino acids. The DNA of the CDR3 is TGTGCCAGCAATCCGGCCGGGAACCCCAACTACGAGCAGTACTTC. It codes for CASNPAGNPNYEQYF.

The chain is built from TRBV6-5 and TRBJ2-5, with D hard to call. From germline, CDR1 is MNHEY and CDR2 SVGAGI. The CDR3 is made up of 13 amino acids. V was clipped by 2 bases and J by 7 bases, with 11 bases between them. CDR3 protein: CASSYLLVGTQYF. The CDR3 DNA is TGTGCCAGCAGTTACCTCCTGGTTGGGACCCAGTACTTC.

This clone was recorded once. The J gene is TRBJ2-7, the V gene TRBV10-2; 11 positions agree with TRBD2. The CDR3 has 14 residues. J lost 7 bases, V lost 6 bases, and 8 bases had no gene match. Germline CDR1 and CDR2: WSHSY and SAAADI. The CDR3 bases are TGCGCCAGCAGCAAACTAGCGGGAGAGGGGGAGCAGTACTTC. Encoded protein: CASSKLAGEGEQYF.